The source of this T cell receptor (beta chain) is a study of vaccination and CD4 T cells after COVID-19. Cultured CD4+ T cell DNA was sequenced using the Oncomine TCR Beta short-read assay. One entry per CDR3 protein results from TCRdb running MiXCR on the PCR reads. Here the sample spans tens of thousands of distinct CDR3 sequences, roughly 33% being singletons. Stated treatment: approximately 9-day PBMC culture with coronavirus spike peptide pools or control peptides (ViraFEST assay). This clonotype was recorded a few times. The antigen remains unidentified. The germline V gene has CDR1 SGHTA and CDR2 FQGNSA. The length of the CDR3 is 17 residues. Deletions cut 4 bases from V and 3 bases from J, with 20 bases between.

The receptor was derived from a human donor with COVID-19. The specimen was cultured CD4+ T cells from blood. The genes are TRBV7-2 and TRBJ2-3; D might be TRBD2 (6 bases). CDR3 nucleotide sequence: TGTGCCAGCAGCTCTTTCCCCCGACTAGGATTGACAGATACGCAGTATTTT. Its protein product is CASSSFPRLGLTDTQYF. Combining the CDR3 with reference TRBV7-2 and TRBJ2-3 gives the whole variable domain GAGVSQSPSNKVTEKGKDVELRCDPISGHTALYWYRQSLGQGLEFLIYFQGNSAPDKSGLPSDRFSAERTGGSVSTLTIQRTQQEDSAVYLCASSSFPRLGLTDTQYFGPGTRLTVL.